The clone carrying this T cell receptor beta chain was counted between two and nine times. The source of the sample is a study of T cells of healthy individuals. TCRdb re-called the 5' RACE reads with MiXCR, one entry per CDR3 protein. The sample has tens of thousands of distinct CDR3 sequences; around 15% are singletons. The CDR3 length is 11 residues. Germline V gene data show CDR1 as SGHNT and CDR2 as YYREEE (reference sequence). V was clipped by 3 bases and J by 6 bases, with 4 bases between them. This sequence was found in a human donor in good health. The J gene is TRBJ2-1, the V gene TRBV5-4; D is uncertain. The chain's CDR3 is CASSSSNEQFF. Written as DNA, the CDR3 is TGTGCCAGCAGCTCTAGCAATGAGCAGTTCTTC. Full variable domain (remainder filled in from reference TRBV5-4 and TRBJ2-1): ETGVTQSPTHLIKTRGQQVTLRCSSQSGHNTVSWYQQALGQGPQFIFQYYREEENGRGNFPPRFSGLQFPNYSSELNVNALELDDSALYLCASSSSNEQFFGPGTRLTVL.